Sequencing of this T cell receptor (beta chain) was carried out in a study of T cells in tumors after PD-1 blockade. Study information: No patient had prior checkpoint blockade, systemic immunosuppression, or radiotherapy within 4 weeks. Blood samples averaged around 110,000 templates (range about 21,000-257,772) and roughly 37,000 unique clonotypes. Study-wide results and limits: Peripheral recruitment is suggested, as some novel exhausted tumor clones were in pre-treatment blood.

The protocol was immunoSEQ multiplex PCR, while the TCRdb copy is restricted to in-frame clones and leaves out a portion. The table includes 20,000 to 30,000 clones, about 82% detected once. There are a few counts of this clone. Antigen unknown. Template: tumor biopsy or peripheral blood genomic DNA, 616-6,004 ng per sample. This CDR3 has 15 amino acids. CDR1 is SEHNR, CDR2 FQNEAQ, per germline (reference sequence). Between the trimmed V and J ends, which lost 5 bases and 0 bases, there was a span of 12 bases. The chain links TRBV7-9 to TRBJ2-3, with no clear D. The starting material was PBMCs, obtained after anti-PD-1 treatment. The receptor was isolated from a human donor with basal cell carcinoma. The CDR3, as DNA: TGTGCCAGCAGCCGGCACGTTTCGAGCACAGATACGCAGTATTTT. Its protein product is CASSRHVSSTDTQYF.